Presented here are 30 T cell receptor beta chains from one specimen sequenced in a study of T-cell reconstitution after alpha-beta-depleted transplantation in children. This sample's TCRbeta library carried unique molecular identifier barcodes. TCRdb reprocessed the PCR reads with MiXCR, giving one entry per CDR3 protein. The sample contains 420,000 or so distinct CDR3 sequences, 9.5% to 13% of which appear only once. The sequencing used PBMCs from the stem cell graft donor, collected from the stem cell graft. These receptors were collected from a human donor who donated a stem cell graft to a child with acute myeloid leukemia.

The V and J genes are TRBV7-2 and TRBJ2-3; 13 nucleotides match TRBD2. The CDR3 has 17 amino acids. Germline loops: CDR1 SGHTA, CDR2 FQGNSA. With V trimmed by 5 bases and J by 2 bases, 7 bases remained unmatched. For the CDR3, the DNA is TGTGCCAGCAGCCAGGGACTAGCGGGGCGAACCACAGATACGCAGTATTTT. As protein: CASSQGLAGRTTDTQYF.

This clonotype was counted ten times or more. The chain joins TRBV7-2 to TRBJ2-1, with D perhaps TRBD2 (7 bases). Deletions cut 2 bases from V and 4 bases from J, with 18 bases between. Germline CDR1 and CDR2: SGHTA and FQGNSA. The CDR3 sequence is 17 residues long. The CDR3 sequence: CASSLHSRGAGYNEQFF. In nucleotides, the CDR3 is TGTGCCAGCAGCTTACACTCCCGGGGGGCGGGATACAATGAGCAGTTCTTC.

This clonotype has a handful of counts. This chain joins TRBV5-1 and TRBJ2-3; D remains ambiguous. This CDR3 spans 13 amino acids. Deletions cut 3 bases from V and 4 bases from J, with 9 bases between. Germline-derived CDR1 and CDR2 are SGHRS and YFSETQ. CDR3 in amino acids: CASSWDGADTQYF. The CDR3 DNA is TGCGCCAGCAGCTGGGATGGCGCAGATACGCAGTATTTT.

The CDR3 spells CASRPDGGSPLHF. CDR3 coding DNA: TGCGCCAGCAGGCCGGATGGGGGTTCACCCCTCCACTTT. The genes are TRBV5-1 and TRBJ1-6, with D maybe TRBD1 (5 bases). Germline V lookup: CDR1 SGHRS, CDR2 YFSETQ. V was shortened by 5 bases and J by 9 bases, with 12 bases between the two germline ends. CDR3 size: 13 residues.

This clonotype came up a few times. The DNA for the CDR3 is TGCAGCGTTGGGGGTTCGGGGGGTTCAGAGACCCAGTACTTC. Amino acid sequence: CSVGGSGGSETQYF. The chain has TRBV29-1 and TRBJ2-5; TRBD2 agrees at 7 bases. Per the germline V gene, CDR1 is SQVTM and CDR2 is ANQGSEA. The CDR3 is made up of 14 amino acids. Trimming took 4 bases from V and 4 from J; bases not matched to a gene: 9.

By proportion, this clonotype is medium-sized. The genes are TRBV7-2 and TRBJ1-5; no clear D gene. This CDR3 is 12 amino acids long. V dropped 4 bases and J dropped 6 bases, with 7 bases sitting between them. The germline V gene has CDR1 SGHTA and CDR2 FQGNSA. CDR3 in DNA: TGTGCCAGCAGCTCCTTCTTTCAGCCCCAGCATTTT. Its translation is CASSSFFQPQHF.

This clonotype has only a few counts. This rearrangement joins TRBV10-3 to TRBJ2-3, with 10 bases lining up with TRBD1. The CDR3 consists of 15 residues. In germline, CDR1 is ENHRY, CDR2 SYGVKD. V lost 0 bases, J lost 5 bases, and 2 bases stayed unmatched. This CDR3 reads CAISESRTGGDTQYF. The CDR3 coding sequence is TGTGCCATCAGTGAGTCAAGGACAGGGGGAGATACGCAGTATTTT.

This clonotype was seen a few times. V is TRBV15 and J is TRBJ1-1, with D unclear. This CDR3 region has 13 residues. Germline CDR1 is LNHNV and CDR2 is YYDKDF (reference sequence). Trimming pared 3 bases from V and 6 bases from J, leaving 11 bases between. DNA for the CDR3: TGTGCCACCAGCAGGGCAGAGTTCGCTGAAGCTTTCTTT. Translating it yields CATSRAEFAEAFF.

This clonotype appeared a few times. The chain recombines TRBV5-1 with TRBJ2-1; TRBD2 agrees at 9 bases. V lost 2 bases, J lost 4 bases, and 10 bases stayed unmatched. Germline V CDR1 and CDR2: SGHRS, YFSETQ. This CDR3 has 17 residues. The CDR3 reads CASSFALGLATYNEQFF. The CDR3 DNA reads TGCGCCAGCAGCTTCGCTTTAGGACTAGCGACTTACAATGAGCAGTTCTTC.

The chain uses TRBV7-3 and TRBJ2-3, with TRBD2 identical over 11 bases. V trimming: 4 bases; J trimming: 4 bases; junction bases outside the gene matches: 19. From germline, CDR1 is SGHTA and CDR2 FQGTGA. The CDR3 is made up of 20 amino acids. CDR3 region: CASSSELGLADPTGADTQYF. The CDR3 DNA is TGTGCCAGCAGCTCGGAGCTGGGACTAGCGGACCCCACTGGCGCAGATACGCAGTATTTT.

This clonotype counts as medium-sized (0.01 to 0.1%). The chain recombines TRBV20-1 with TRBJ2-7; TRBD2 matches 8 bases. CDR1 DFQATT and CDR2 SNEGSKA come from the germline V gene (reference sequence). CDR3 length equals 14 residues. Trimming removed 6 bases from V and 4 bases from J; junction bases left unmatched: 11. The CDR3 sequence is CSAEPGGAGYEQYF. The CDR3 nucleotides read TGCAGTGCGGAACCGGGGGGGGCCGGATACGAGCAGTACTTC.

This clonotype was counted at least ten times. V is TRBV7-8 and J is TRBJ2-2, with TRBD2 matching over 10 bases. Germline-derived CDR1 and CDR2 are SGHVS and FQNEAQ. J was trimmed by 0 bases and V by 4 bases; bases with no gene match: 8. The CDR3 contains 18 residues. In nucleotides, the CDR3 is TGTGCCAGCAGCTGGGCTAGCGGGAGAGAAACGAACACCGGGGAGCTGTTTTTT. Translation: CASSWASGRETNTGELFF.

The chain recombines TRBV11-2 with TRBJ2-5; TRBD2 might be the D (5 bases). CDR1 is SGHAT and CDR2 is FQNNGV in the germline V gene. This CDR3 contains 13 residues. V was cut by 1 base and J by 11 bases, with 14 bases left in between. Here the CDR3 reads CASSLGLAAQQYF. In nucleotides, the CDR3 is TGTGCCAGCAGCTTAGGCCTAGCAGCCCAGCAGTACTTC.

The V and J genes are TRBV12-3 or TRBV12-4 and TRBJ2-5, with 11 bases fitting TRBD2. J gave up 0 bases and V 6 bases, and 3 bases lay outside the gene matches. This CDR3 comprises 15 residues. The CDR3 is CASSTGLADQETQYF. The CDR3 region has the DNA TGTGCCAGCAGCACGGGACTAGCGGACCAAGAGACCCAGTACTTC.

This clonotype was seen only a few times. V usage is TRBV10-3 and J usage is TRBJ1-5, with TRBD1 matching over 9 bases. Per germline, CDR1 ENHRY and CDR2 SYGVKD. The CDR3 spans 13 residues. V lost 4 bases and J lost 7; bases outside the gene matches: 2. CDR3 amino acids: CAISGQGDQPQHF. The CDR3 DNA sequence: TGTGCCATCAGTGGACAGGGGGACCAGCCCCAGCATTTT.

This clonotype was seen repeatedly, ten times or more. The V and J genes are TRBV6-1 and TRBJ1-1; D remains unclear. Germline assignment: CDR1 MNHNS and CDR2 SASEGT. The germline V and J ends were trimmed by 5 bases and 0 bases, with 13 bases remaining between them. The CDR3 covers 15 residues. The CDR3: CASSPQDAMNTEAFF. The CDR3 DNA sequence: TGTGCCAGCAGTCCTCAGGACGCTATGAACACTGAAGCTTTCTTT.

This chain links TRBV3-1 with TRBJ1-3, with no clear D. V lost 0 bases and J 1 base, leaving 4 bases between the germline ends. Germline values: CDR1 LGHDT, CDR2 YNNKEL (reference sequence). This CDR3 is 14 amino acids long. The CDR3 DNA sequence: TGTGCCAGCAGCCAAGATCCTTCTGGAAACACCATATATTTT. It is translated as CASSQDPSGNTIYF.

The J gene is TRBJ1-1, the V gene TRBV29-1; a weak D match, TRBD1 (5 bases). Trimming cost V 4 bases and J 7 bases, with 16 bases left between them. CDR3 size: 13 residues. CDR1 is SQVTM, CDR2 ANQGSEA, per germline. CDR3: CSVAAGEGGEAFF. The CDR3 nucleotides read TGCAGCGTTGCAGCGGGGGAGGGTGGTGAAGCTTTCTTT.

This clonotype has more than one count but fewer than ten. In nucleotides, the CDR3 is TGTGCCAGCAGCCACAGGGGGCCGAACACCGGGGAGCTGTTTTTT. Translation gives CASSHRGPNTGELFF. The chain links TRBV7-9 to TRBJ2-2; 9 bases agree with TRBD1. The germline V gene encodes CDR1 SEHNR and CDR2 FQNEAQ (reference sequence). The CDR3 totals 15 residues. After removal of 5 bases from V and 0 bases from J, the junction contained 1 base not matched to a gene.

The CDR3 protein is CASRPEGGGNQPQHF. The CDR3 region has the DNA TGTGCCAGCAGGCCAGAGGGGGGAGGCAATCAGCCCCAGCATTTT. The chain combines TRBV6-1 with TRBJ1-5; D is possibly TRBD1 (6 bases). The germline gives CDR1 MNHNS, CDR2 SASEGT. V was pared by 6 bases and J by 2 bases, with 14 bases between. CDR3 size: 15 residues.

This clonotype was detected a few times. The chain is built from TRBV20-1 and TRBJ2-3; D gene ambiguous. V dropped 0 bases and J dropped 2 bases, with 6 bases sitting between them. The CDR3 is made up of 13 amino acids. In germline, CDR1 is DFQATT, CDR2 SNEGSKA (reference sequence). The CDR3 DNA follows: TGCAGTGCTAGAGACGCTAACACAGATACGCAGTATTTT. Translated, it gives CSARDANTDTQYF.

This clonotype turned up a few times. The J gene is TRBJ2-1, the V gene TRBV18; D remains unclear. In germline, CDR1 is KGHSH, CDR2 LQKENI. This CDR3 spans 13 amino acids. Trimming left V 2 bases short and J 0 bases short, with 2 bases between. The CDR3 nucleotides read TGTGCCAGCTCACCAGCCTCCTACAATGAGCAGTTCTTC. It encodes CASSPASYNEQFF. Together with reference TRBV18 and TRBJ2-1, the CDR3 gives the full variable domain: NAGVMQNPRHLVRRRGQEARLRCSPMKGHSHVYWYRQLPEEGLKFMVYLQKENIIDESGMPKERFSAEFPKEGPSILRIQQVVRGDSAAYFCASSPASYNEQFFGPGTRLTVL.

In this sample, this clonotype turned up many times. The gene calls are TRBV20-1 and TRBJ1-3; a possible D gene is TRBD1 (6 bases). CDR3 length equals 16 residues. CDR1 and CDR2 from the germline V gene are DFQATT and SNEGSKA (reference sequence). The ends were cut back, 7 bases at V and 0 bases at J, with 19 bases in the middle. The CDR3 sequence: CSVERGWPGSGNTIYF. The CDR3 nucleotides are TGCAGTGTCGAGAGGGGGTGGCCGGGCTCTGGAAACACCATATATTTT.

The V and J genes are TRBV5-1 and TRBJ2-4; D remains ambiguous. This CDR3 has 16 amino acids. Germline CDR1 SGHRS, CDR2 YFSETQ. The V gene lost 0 bases and the J gene lost 1 base, with 11 bases spanning the gap. CDR3 bases: TGCGCCAGCAGCTTGGGCAGTCTGGGGGCCAAAAACATTCAGTACTTC. It specifies CASSLGSLGAKNIQYF. Variable domain in full (rest from reference TRBV5-1 and TRBJ2-4): KAGVTQTPRYLIKTRGQQVTLSCSPISGHRSVSWYQQTPGQGLQFLFEYFSETQRNKGNFPGRFSGRQFSNSRSEMNVSTLELGDSALYLCASSLGSLGAKNIQYFGAGTRLSVL.

This clonotype showed up just a few times. This sequence joins TRBV4-1 and TRBJ2-7; TRBD2 matches 7 bases. Germline V gene lookup returns CDR1 MGHRA and CDR2 YSYEKL. The CDR3 has 16 amino acids. V was pared by 1 base and J by 3 bases, with 9 bases of the junction left unmatched. CDR3 bases: TGCGCCAGCAGCCAAGTGGTTCGTTGCGGGGGCTACGAGCAGTACGTC. It encodes CASSQVVRCGGYEQYV.

The chain carries TRBV29-1 and TRBJ2-1, with TRBD2 matching 9 bases. V trimming: 4 bases; J trimming: 3 bases; junction bases outside the gene matches: 1. The CDR3 has 13 residues. Germline V lookup: CDR1 SQVTM, CDR2 ANQGSEA. The CDR3 protein is CSVVSGGYNEQFF. CDR3 sequence (DNA): TGCAGCGTTGTTAGCGGGGGCTACAATGAGCAGTTCTTC.

A few counts support this clonotype. V usage is TRBV12-3 or TRBV12-4 and J usage is TRBJ2-5, with D hard to call. CDR3 size: 13 residues. Between the trimmed V and J ends, which lost 5 bases and 4 bases, there was a span of 11 bases. The CDR3 nucleotides read TGTGCCAGCAGTCCGACGTCGGGAGAGACCCAGTACTTC. Protein sequence: CASSPTSGETQYF.

The rearrangement uses TRBV12-3 or TRBV12-4 and TRBJ2-2; 7 positions match TRBD2. The CDR3 totals 15 residues. The J segment lost 4 bases and the V segment lost 5 bases, leaving 7 bases of the junction unmatched. For the CDR3, the DNA is TGTGCCAGCAGTCTCGGACTAGATCTCACCGGGGAGCTGTTTTTT. It specifies CASSLGLDLTGELFF.

This clonotype showed up many times. V is TRBV7-8 and J is TRBJ1-6; D perhaps matches TRBD1 (5 bases). V was clipped by 0 bases and J by 7 bases, with 7 bases between them. CDR1 SGHVS and CDR2 FQNEAQ come from the germline V gene. CDR3 length equals 14 residues. In nucleotides, the CDR3 is TGTGCCAGCAGCTTAGCTTGGGGGAATTCACCCCTCCACTTT. Its protein is CASSLAWGNSPLHF.

The gene calls are TRBV3-1 and TRBJ2-1; tentatively, D is TRBD2 (5 bases). CDR1 and CDR2 (germline): LGHDT, YNNKEL (reference sequence). Between the trimmed V and J ends, which lost 1 base and 12 bases, there was a span of 16 bases. This CDR3 contains 14 residues. This chain's CDR3 is CASSQVASSEGQFF. The CDR3 nucleotides read TGTGCCAGCAGCCAAGTGGCTAGCTCCGAGGGGCAGTTCTTC.